These T cell receptor beta chains were read from a single sample in a study of cytomegalovirus exposure and HLA in healthy donors. Sequenced by immunoSEQ multiplex PCR; TCRdb stores in-frame clones only, minus some. The sample lists around 90,000 clones, 75% to 85% occurring once. Sequencing input: PBMCs. The receptors come from a male donor in good health and CMV-seropositive. Each CDR3 is given with its conserved first and last residue. A D gene is named only where the DNA matches it firmly. Size is omitted from some rows. Given values are once, few, many or a class for expanded clones.

>TRBD1|NA|TRBV7-8|TRBJ2-7
TGTGCCAGCAGCTTAAGGGACAGTTCGGAGCAGTACTTC
CASSLRDSSEQYF
>TRBD1|NA|TRBV5-6|TRBJ1-4
TGTGCCAGCAGCTTTGGAGTTTCAGGGGGCAGGGAACTGTTTTTT
CASSFGVSGGRELFF
>NA|NA|TRBV27|TRBJ1-2
TGTGCCAGCAGTTTAAAGGAGACCCCTAACTATGGCTACACCTTC
CASSLKETPNYGYTF
>TRBD1|NA|TRBV7-9|TRBJ1-1
TGTGCCAGCAAGAGTATCAGGGGGCGTAGAACTGAAGCTTTCTTT
CASKSIRGRRTEAFF
>TRBD1|NA|TRBV7-2|TRBJ2-7
TGTGCCAGCAGCTTAGTTGGGGCAGGGGGCGACTACGAGCAGTACTTC
CASSLVGAGGDYEQYF
>NA|NA|TRBV30|TRBJ1-2
TGTGCCTGGAGCCCCGGACAGAACTATGGCTACACCTTC
CAWSPGQNYGYTF
>NA|NA|TRBV5-1|TRBJ1-1
TGCGCCAGCAGCTTGGGAGGGGGAAACACTGAAGCTTTCTTT
CASSLGGGNTEAFF
>NA|NA|TRBV6-6|TRBJ2-2
TGTGCCAGCGCCAGGCAGTTCGCGAACACCGGGGAGCTGTTTTTT
CASARQFANTGELFF
>NA|NA|TRBV2|TRBJ1-5
TGTGCCAGCAGTGCCGAACTGGCGGGCAATCAGCCCCAGCATTTT
CASSAELAGNQPQHF
>TRBD1|NA|TRBV5-1|TRBJ1-3
TGCGCCAGCAGCCCCGGGACAGCTGGAAACACCATATATTTT
CASSPGTAGNTIYF
>NA|NA|TRBV18|TRBJ2-7
TGTGCCAGCTCGGGGAGCTCCTACGAGCAGTACTTC
CASSGSSYEQYF
>TRBD1|NA|TRBV7-2|TRBJ2-2
TGTGCCAGCAGCCCTTGGACAGGCCCCGGGGAGCTGTTTTTT
CASSPWTGPGELFF
>TRBD1|NA|TRBV7-2|TRBJ2-5
TGTGCCAGCAGCTTACGACAGGGGATAAGAGTTATTTCGGAGACCCAGTACTTC
CASSLRQGIRVISETQYF
>NA|once|TRBV5-4|TRBJ1-6
TGTGCCAGCAGCTTTGGGGCAGGCTATAATTCACCCCTCCACTTT
CASSFGAGYNSPLHF
>NA|NA|TRBV5-1|TRBJ2-2
TGCGCCAGCAGCTTAAGGAGCACTAACACCGGGGAGCTGTTTTTT
CASSLRSTNTGELFF
>TRBD1|NA|TRBV5-1|TRBJ1-6
TGCGCCATCAGCTTGGTACCCTACAGGGGGCGAGATAATTCACCCCTCCACTTT
CAISLVPYRGRDNSPLHF
>NA|NA|TRBV5-4|TRBJ1-3
TGTGCCAGCAGCTTGGGGCAGGGTCACTCTGGAAACACCATATATTTT
CASSLGQGHSGNTIYF
>NA|NA|TRBV27|TRBJ1-1
TGTGCCAGCAGTTGGGAACGGGGAAACACTGAAGCTTTCTTT
CASSWERGNTEAFF
>NA|NA|TRBV7-9|TRBJ2-1
TGTGCCAGCAGCTTAGCAGGGGGTGAGCAGTTCTTC
CASSLAGGEQFF
>TRBD1|NA|TRBV30|TRBJ1-1
TGTGCCTGGAGTGCTGCGCGGACAGGGGTTGCGGACACTGAAGCTTTCTTT
CAWSAARTGVADTEAFF
>NA|NA|TRBV7-9|TRBJ1-6
TGTGCCAGCAGCTTAAAACGGTTCTCCTATAATTCACCCCTCCACTTT
CASSLKRFSYNSPLHF
>NA|NA|TRBV6-6|TRBJ1-2
TGTGCCAGCAGTTACTCGAGATGGGACAAACTCTATGGCTACACCTTC
CASSYSRWDKLYGYTF
>NA|NA|TRBV5-4|TRBJ2-2
TGTGCCAGCAGCCCACATGGCACCGGGGAGCTGTTTTTT
CASSPHGTGELFF
>NA|NA|TRBV6-1|TRBJ2-5
TGTGCCAGCAGGCACCTGAGGGCAGGGGAGGAGACCCAGTACTTC
CASRHLRAGEETQYF
>NA|NA|TRBV9|TRBJ1-3
TGTGCCAGCAGCGTAGACACCAGCTCTGGAAACACCATATATTTT
CASSVDTSSGNTIYF
>TRBD2|NA|TRBV15|TRBJ2-7
TGTGCCACCAGCAAGGACAGAAGCGGGGGGTCCTACGAGCAGTACTTC
CATSKDRSGGSYEQYF
>NA|NA|TRBV19|TRBJ1-5
TGTGCCAGTAGGGGCCCAAACGGACAGCCCCAGCATTTT
CASRGPNGQPQHF
>NA|NA|TRBV20-1|TRBJ2-7
TGCAGTGCTCTAGCATCCGAGCAGTACTTC
CSALASEQYF
>NA|NA|TRBV4-1|TRBJ1-5
TGCGCCAGCAGCCCCGATTATCCCCTCAGGGTACGCAATCAGCCCCAGCATTTT
CASSPDYPLRVRNQPQHF
>NA|few|TRBV28|TRBJ2-2
TGTGCCAGCAGTGACTGGCTCTCGAACACCGGGGAGCTGTTTTTT
CASSDWLSNTGELFF
>NA|few|TRBV6-5|TRBJ1-5
TGTGCCAGCAGGCTAGACAGAAATCAGCCCCAGCATTTT
CASRLDRNQPQHF
>NA|NA|TRBV18|TRBJ2-2
TGTGCCAGCTCACCTCAGGATGCTACCGGGGAGCTGTTTTTT
CASSPQDATGELFF
>NA|NA|TRBV4-1|TRBJ1-3
TGCGCCAGCAGCCAGCTACTGCTCTCTGGAAACACCATATATTTT
CASSQLLLSGNTIYF
>TRBD1|NA|TRBV6-5|TRBJ1-6
TGTGCCAGCAGTTACTCGAGGACAGGAAATTCACCCCTCCACTTT
CASSYSRTGNSPLHF
>NA|NA|TRBV2|TRBJ1-1
TGTGCCAGCAGTGAATCCGGTATGAACACTGAAGCTTTCTTT
CASSESGMNTEAFF
>NA|NA|TRBV7-8|TRBJ2-1
TGTGCCAGCAGCTTAGCGGGGACAAGCAATGAGCAGTTCTTC
CASSLAGTSNEQFF
>NA|NA|TRBV4-2|TRBJ1-6
TGTGCCAGCAGCCAGTCGAATTCACCCCTCCACTTT
CASSQSNSPLHF
>NA|NA|TRBV7-2|TRBJ2-5
TGTGCCAGCACCCCACGTTCGGAGCAAGAGACCCAGTACTTC
CASTPRSEQETQYF
>TRBD1|NA|TRBV7-9|TRBJ1-1
TGTGCCAGCAGCTTAGCCGGGGGACAGGAGGTTGCTTTCTTT
CASSLAGGQEVAFF
>TRBD1|NA|TRBV10-2|TRBJ2-1
TGCGCCAGCAGCCCCGTCCTGGACAGGTTCCACAATGAGCAGTTCTTC
CASSPVLDRFHNEQFF
>TRBD1|NA|TRBV5-6|TRBJ2-3
TGTGCCAGCAGCCTCGGACAGGGGGGGAATACGCAGTATTTT
CASSLGQGGNTQYF